The next 9 T cell receptor beta chains were all read from a single sample in a study of T cell responses to AZD1222 COVID-19 vaccine. Some clones are missing from TCRdb's copy, which holds only in-frame ones; the method was immunoSEQ multiplex PCR. The sample contains nearly 95,000 clones, around 90% of which appear only once. Sequenced here: peripheral blood, sampled on day 0 of AZD1222 vaccination. These receptors were taken from an adult in good health.

The chain combines TRBV4-1 with TRBJ1-6; D remains ambiguous. Trimming took off 4 bases at V and 6 bases at J, with 10 bases between the two ends. Germline CDR1 MGHRA, CDR2 YSYEKL. The CDR3 totals 14 residues. CDR3 nucleotide sequence: TGCGCCAGCAGCCCGAATCATGTTAATTCACCCCTCCACTTT. Its translation: CASSPNHVNSPLHF.

This clone was detected a few times. The chain combines TRBV4-1 with TRBJ1-2; the match to TRBD1 covers 7 bases. V trimming: 5 bases; J trimming: 7 bases; junction bases outside the gene matches: 13. The CDR3 is 15 amino acids. Germline V CDR1 and CDR2: MGHRA, YSYEKL. This CDR3 is CASSGRGGVGGGYTF. CDR3 nucleotides: TGCGCCAGCAGCGGTAGAGGGGGCGTGGGAGGTGGCTACACCTTC.

The chain uses TRBV3-1 (or the pseudogene TRBV3-2) and TRBJ1-2; unclear D gene. The V gene's germline CDR1 is LGHDT and CDR2 YNNKEL (reference sequence). The CDR3 is made up of 14 amino acids. Trimming removed 2 bases at V and 3 bases at J, with 10 bases between. CDR3 sequence (DNA): TGTGCCAGCAGCCAATTAAGCCGTGACTATGGCTACACCTTC. This gives the protein CASSQLSRDYGYTF.

V usage is TRBV6-5 and J usage is TRBJ2-7; a weak D match, TRBD2 (6 bases). V was trimmed by 8 bases and J by 4 bases, leaving 18 bases between them. Looked up from germline, CDR1 is MNHEY and CDR2 is SVGAGI. The CDR3 length is 14 residues. In nucleotides, the CDR3 is TGTGCCAGCGGAGGGGACCGACACGCTTACGAGCAGTACTTC. Encoded protein: CASGGDRHAYEQYF.

The chain employs TRBV19 and TRBJ2-7; D may be TRBD1 or TRBD2 (5 bases each). V lost 1 base and J 7 bases, leaving 5 bases between the germline ends. The germline V gene has CDR1 LNHDA and CDR2 SQIVND (reference sequence). The length of the CDR3 is 11 residues. The CDR3 reads CASSIGGEQYF. The CDR3 nucleotides are TGTGCCAGTAGTATAGGGGGGGAGCAGTACTTC.

Details on this clone: At one of its ends the junction is not consistent with the germline gene, which may arise from a read error. The chain employs TRBV9 and TRBJ1-2; possibly TRBD1 for D (5 bases). The germline CDR1 and CDR2 sequences are SGDLS and YYNGEE. The CDR3 runs 12 residues. CDR3 sequence reads: CASSVVRDSVAF. In DNA form, the CDR3 reads TGTGCCAGCAGCGTAGTCAGAGACAGCGTGGCCTTC.

The chain carries TRBV18 and TRBJ2-1; 7 bases align to TRBD1. CDR3 length: 13 residues. With 5 bases clipped from V and 5 bases from J, the junction kept 3 bases outside the gene matches. CDR1 KGHSH and CDR2 LQKENI come from the germline V gene. DNA of the CDR3: TGTGCCAGCTCAGGGGACAGAGACAATGAGCAGTTCTTC. Encoded protein: CASSGDRDNEQFF.

The chain joins TRBV5-1 to TRBJ2-3; D is perhaps TRBD1 (6 bases). There are 14 residues in the CDR3. Germline values: CDR1 SGHRS, CDR2 YFSETQ. Trimming stripped 4 bases from V and 2 bases from J, with 11 bases between. The CDR3 nucleotides are TGCGCCAGCAGCCGCCAGGGGATCACAGATACGCAGTATTTT. This sequence encodes CASSRQGITDTQYF.

The genes are TRBV6-6 and TRBJ2-2; TRBD1 might be the D (6 bases). V was trimmed by 7 bases and J by 1 base, leaving 16 bases between them. Germline V gives CDR1 MNHNY, CDR2 SVGAGI (reference sequence). This CDR3 is built from 16 residues. The CDR3 sequence is CASNPTGPGNTGELFF. The CDR3 region has the DNA TGTGCCAGCAACCCTACAGGGCCTGGGAACACCGGGGAGCTGTTTTTT.